This passage covers 27 T cell receptor beta chains from one sample sequenced in a study of somatic mutations in cytotoxic T cells in rheumatoid arthritis. Profiled with immunoSEQ multiplex PCR; TCRdb holds only in-frame clones, not every one. In the table there are 20,000 to 25,000 clones, more than 80% of which are singletons. Sequenced input: CD8+ T cells sorted from blood. The source is an adult with rheumatoid arthritis.

The table lists this clone with a few counts. J is TRBJ1-3 and V is TRBV27, with D maybe TRBD1 (5 bases). With 5 bases removed from V and 2 bases from J, the gap between germline ends came to 13 bases. The CDR3 consists of 15 residues. In germline, CDR1 is MNHEY, CDR2 SMNVEV (reference sequence). In DNA form, the CDR3 reads TGTGCCAGCAGTGCTTCAGGGTACCCTGGAAACACCATATATTTT. Translation gives CASSASGYPGNTIYF.

The chain couples TRBV4-2 to TRBJ2-1, with a tentative D call TRBD2 (6 bases). This CDR3 region has 16 residues. Germline V gene lookup returns CDR1 LGHNA and CDR2 YNFKEQ. V lost 0 bases and J 2 bases, leaving 11 bases between the germline ends. CDR3 DNA: TGTGCCAGCAGCCAAGAGTCGGGACTCCCCTACAATGAGCAGTTCTTC. Amino acid sequence: CASSQESGLPYNEQFF.

The chain recombines TRBV4-1 with TRBJ2-5; 8 nucleotides agree with TRBD1. The J call may not be correct, given that the DNA end is closer to TRBJ2-7. Germline loops: CDR1 MGHRA, CDR2 YSYEKL. The CDR3 is 16 residues long. CDR3 nucleotide sequence: TGCGCCAGCAGCCTTTCAGTGGACAGGGTGTCCTACGAGCAGTACTTC. This codes for CASSLSVDRVSYEQYF.

V and J are TRBV29-1 and TRBJ1-2; 7 bases are a match to TRBD1. The CDR3 spans 14 residues. V lost 3 bases and J lost 2; bases outside the gene matches: 6. Germline values: CDR1 SQVTM, CDR2 ANQGSEA. The CDR3 DNA sequence: TGCAGCGTTGAGGGGGACAGCACCAACTATGGCTACACCTTC. Amino acid sequence: CSVEGDSTNYGYTF.

V is TRBV4-1 and J is TRBJ1-6, with TRBD1 identical over 10 bases. V was clipped by 2 bases and J by 10 bases; unmatched bases: 5. The CDR3 loop spans 15 amino acids. The germline gives CDR1 MGHRA, CDR2 YSYEKL. The CDR3 DNA follows: TGCGCCAGCAGCCAAAGACAGGGGGCTTGGTCACCCCTCCACTTT. Translated: CASSQRQGAWSPLHF.

The chain is built from TRBV27 and TRBJ1-5; possible D gene TRBD1, 6 bases. Germline values: CDR1 MNHEY, CDR2 SMNVEV (reference sequence). Trimming stripped 6 bases from V and 4 bases from J, with 13 bases between. The CDR3 consists of 14 residues. The CDR3 spells CASSRGGTNQPQHF. CDR3 bases: TGTGCCAGCAGCCGGGGGGGCACAAATCAGCCCCAGCATTTT.

The CDR3 loop is CASTWRGSNQPQHF. The CDR3 DNA is TGTGCCAGTACCTGGAGGGGCAGCAATCAGCCCCAGCATTTT. V usage is TRBV19 and J usage is TRBJ1-5; D might be TRBD1 (5 bases). V lost 7 bases and J lost 1, with 11 bases in between. This CDR3 comprises 14 residues. Looked up from germline, CDR1 is LNHDA and CDR2 is SQIVND (reference sequence).

Only one count was recorded for this clone. The CDR3 reads CATSRAGFQETQYF. The CDR3 DNA sequence: TGTGCCACCAGCAGAGCGGGATTCCAAGAGACCCAGTACTTC. The chain uses TRBV15 and TRBJ2-5; D is perhaps TRBD2 (5 bases). Trimming pared 1 base from V and 1 base from J, leaving 7 bases between. Germline values: CDR1 LNHNV, CDR2 YYDKDF (reference sequence). There are 14 residues in the CDR3.

The chain is built from TRBV6-4 and TRBJ1-2; TRBD1 is a possible D gene (6 bases). This CDR3 region has 16 residues. CDR1 and CDR2 from the germline V gene are MRHNA and SNTAGT. V was cut by 0 bases and J by 2 bases, with 13 bases left in between. CDR3 DNA sequence: TGTGCCAGCAGTGACTCGAACAGGCAGGGGAACTATGGCTACACCTTC. It translates to CASSDSNRQGNYGYTF.

The rearrangement uses TRBV4-3 and TRBJ2-1; D is ambiguous. V was clipped by 0 bases and J by 10 bases, with 10 bases between them. The CDR3 has 13 amino acids. Looked up from germline, CDR1 is LGHNA and CDR2 is YSLEER. Here the CDR3 reads CASSQDSFEEQFF. CDR3 coding DNA: TGCGCCAGCAGCCAAGATTCGTTCGAGGAGCAGTTCTTC.

This clone came up once. The rearrangement links TRBV7-8 to TRBJ2-5; perhaps TRBD2 as D (6 bases). Germline loops: CDR1 SGHVS, CDR2 FQNEAQ. CDR3 length: 14 amino acids. V lost 4 bases to trimming and J lost 1 base, with 10 bases between them. CDR3 DNA: TGTGCCAGCAGCTCCGGACTAATCCAAGAGACCCAGTACTTC. This translates into CASSSGLIQETQYF. Combining the CDR3 with reference TRBV7-8 and TRBJ2-5 gives the whole variable domain GAGVSQSPRYKVAKRGQDVALRCDPISGHVSLFWYQQALGQGPEFLTYFQNEAQLDKSGLPSDRFFAERPEGSVSTLKIQRTQQEDSAVYLCASSSGLIQETQYFGPGTRLLVL.

The rearrangement joins TRBV11-2 to TRBJ1-1; tentatively, D is TRBD1 (6 bases). The length of the CDR3 is 16 residues. CDR1 and CDR2 from the germline V gene are SGHAT and FQNNGV. Trimming took 6 bases from V and 7 from J, leaving 24 bases between them. CDR3: CASSFALIGGEGEAFF. Here the CDR3 DNA reads TGTGCCAGCAGTTTCGCCTTAATTGGGGGCGAGGGTGAAGCTTTCTTT.

CDR3 in DNA: TGTGCCAGCAGTTCCTTGCGGGGAACCACAGATACGCAGTATTTT. Translated, it gives CASSSLRGTTDTQYF. This chain connects TRBV6-5 to TRBJ2-3, with D possibly being TRBD2 (6 bases). The length of the CDR3 is 15 residues. From germline, CDR1 is MNHEY and CDR2 SVGAGI. Trimming removed 4 bases from V and 2 bases from J, with 13 bases in between.

V gene TRBV27 combines with J gene TRBJ1-2; D remains unclear. The CDR3 spans 15 residues. V gave up 2 bases and J gave up 1 base, with 11 bases separating them. Germline CDR1 is MNHEY and CDR2 is SMNVEV (reference sequence). The DNA of the CDR3 is TGTGCCAGCAGTTTACAAGACGGACTTAACTATGGCTACACCTTC. Its protein is CASSLQDGLNYGYTF.

This clone appeared once. The chain combines TRBV6-1 with TRBJ2-2, with D maybe TRBD2 (5 bases). Looked up from germline, CDR1 is MNHNS and CDR2 is SASEGT. The V gene lost 1 base and the J gene lost 4 bases, with 13 bases spanning the gap. The CDR3 length is 16 residues. The CDR3 DNA reads as TGTGCCAGCAGTGAAGTTGAGGGTTATGGCACCGGGGAGCTGTTTTTT. It translates to CASSEVEGYGTGELFF.

The chain uses TRBV7-6 and TRBJ2-7; perhaps TRBD2 as D (7 bases). Trimming took 1 base from V and 5 from J, leaving 12 bases between them. Germline loops: CDR1 SGHVS, CDR2 FNYEAQ. This CDR3 is built from 14 residues. CDR3 in DNA: TGTGCCAGCAGCTTAGACGCGGGGGCGGACGAGCAGTACTTC. It yields the protein CASSLDAGADEQYF.

The V gene is TRBV4-2, the J gene TRBJ2-3; 9 positions agree with TRBD2. Germline assignment: CDR1 LGHNA and CDR2 YNFKEQ. V gave up 0 bases and J gave up 3 bases; unmatched junction bases: 7. The CDR3 is 17 amino acids. The chain's CDR3 is CASSQEGGGGRTDTQYF. DNA for the CDR3: TGTGCCAGCAGCCAAGAAGGCGGGGGGGGCCGAACAGATACGCAGTATTTT.

J is TRBJ2-7 and V is TRBV4-3; D perhaps matches TRBD1 (6 bases). Trimming shortened V by 5 bases and J by 6 bases, and 14 bases separated the two germline ends. The CDR3 runs 13 residues. Germline V gene lookup returns CDR1 LGHNA and CDR2 YSLEER. CDR3 region: CASSTHRDGEQYF. The CDR3 nucleotides read TGCGCCAGCAGCACTCACAGGGATGGCGAGCAGTACTTC.

The rearrangement links TRBV14 to TRBJ1-2; D possibly corresponds to TRBD1 (6 bases). Germline CDR1 reads SGHDN; CDR2 reads FVKESK. CDR3 length equals 16 residues. V was shortened by 4 bases and J by 4 bases, with 19 bases between the two germline ends. This CDR3 reads CASSPFGQSGSYGYTF. The CDR3 nucleotides read TGTGCCAGCAGCCCCTTCGGACAGAGCGGATCCTATGGCTACACCTTC.

The chain recombines TRBV12-5 with TRBJ2-5; the D call may be TRBD1 or TRBD2 (5 bases each). V was pared by 4 bases and J by 1 base, with 13 bases between. CDR3 size: 15 residues. CDR1 and CDR2 (germline): LGHNT, FRNRAP. CDR3 region: CASGSSEGFQETQYF. As DNA, the CDR3 is TGTGCTAGTGGTTCAAGTGAGGGGTTCCAAGAGACCCAGTACTTC.

This sequence joins TRBV9 and TRBJ1-1; TRBD1 matches at 12 bases. CDR3 size: 16 residues. V lost 0 bases to trimming and J lost 2 bases; unmatched junction nucleotides: 2. CDR1 and CDR2 from the germline V gene are SGDLS and YYNGEE. CDR3 protein: CASSVGGQGANTEAFF. CDR3 sequence (DNA): TGTGCCAGCAGCGTAGGGGGACAGGGGGCCAACACTGAAGCTTTCTTT.

The chain joins TRBV5-1 to TRBJ2-2; unclear D gene. This CDR3 is built from 14 residues. Germline CDR1 and CDR2: SGHRS and YFSETQ. The V end lost 1 base, the J end lost 8 bases, and 12 bases lay between the germline ends. DNA for the CDR3: TGCGCCAGCAGCTTGCCCCCCCCCGGGGGGGAGCTGTTTTTT. Translated: CASSLPPPGGELFF.

This clone has a handful of counts. The V call is TRBV13, the J call TRBJ1-6; 8 nucleotides agree with TRBD1. Germline lookup yields CDR1 PRHDT and CDR2 FYEKMQ (reference sequence). The CDR3 spans 14 residues. With V trimmed by 4 bases and J by 8 bases, 4 bases remained unmatched. CDR3 sequence reads: CASSSGQGYSPLHF. The CDR3 nucleotides read TGTGCCAGCAGCTCCGGACAGGGCTATTCACCCCTCCACTTT.

The rearrangement joins TRBV6-7 to TRBJ1-2; possibly TRBD1 for D (5 bases). TRBV6-7 is sorted into the ORF group, with uncertain function. V lost 8 bases, J lost 1 base, and 17 bases lay in between. The CDR3 extends over 15 amino acids. In DNA, the CDR3 is TGTGCCAGCCGCCAACCAGGGTGGGTTAACTATGGCTACACCTTC. This translates into CASRQPGWVNYGYTF.

The genes are TRBV19 and TRBJ2-1; D remains ambiguous. The CDR3 is 13 amino acids. The V and J ends lost 9 bases and 0 bases respectively, with 9 bases between them. CDR1 is LNHDA, CDR2 SQIVND, per germline (reference sequence). In nucleotides, the CDR3 is TGTGCCAGCGGACCAAGCTCCTACAATGAGCAGTTCTTC. Encoded protein: CASGPSSYNEQFF.

The rearrangement joins TRBV20-1 to TRBJ1-2; D is ambiguous. The germline V and J ends were trimmed by 3 bases and 5 bases, with 7 bases remaining between them. This CDR3 spans 11 amino acids. Germline CDR1 DFQATT, CDR2 SNEGSKA (reference sequence). CDR3 in amino acids: CSARGGYGYTF. Written as DNA, the CDR3 is TGCAGTGCTAGGGGAGGGTATGGCTACACCTTC.

The chain links TRBV27 to TRBJ2-7, with 12 bases matching TRBD2. The CDR3 is 16 residues long. The junction had 11 bases not matched to a gene; V was cut back by 8 bases and J by 3 bases. Germline V gives CDR1 MNHEY, CDR2 SMNVEV (reference sequence). CDR3 bases: TGTGCCAGCTCACCTAGCGGGGGGGCCAAAAACTACGAGCAGTACTTC. Translation gives CASSPSGGAKNYEQYF.